This T cell receptor beta chain was found in a study of T cell responses to AZD1222 COVID-19 vaccine. TCRdb's copy holds only in-frame clones and misses some; the assay was immunoSEQ multiplex PCR. In the table there are approximately 50,000 clones, roughly 85% of which are singletons. This CDR3 is built from 17 residues. From germline, CDR1 is MDHEN and CDR2 SYDVKM. The V end lost 6 bases, the J end lost 5 bases, and 25 bases lay between the germline ends. This clone has just one count. The chain recombines TRBV28 with TRBJ2-5, with D possibly matching TRBD2 (6 bases). This TCR came from an adult in good health. Specimen: peripheral blood, collected on day 0 of MenACWY control vaccination. The CDR3 coding sequence is TGTGCCAGCAGGACTCAAATAGGAGGGTGGGATGGGGAGACCCAGTACTTC. Its protein product is CASRTQIGGWDGETQYF.